This T cell receptor (beta chain) was recovered during a study of T cell responses to AZD1222 COVID-19 vaccine (dated by TCRdb to the early 2020s). Notes on the research overall: TCR sequencing covered 233 trial participants: approximately 200 given two doses of AZD1222 and 26 given two doses of MenACWY control vaccine. Enrollment into the trials was organized by age into subgroups of 18-55, 56-69 and 70-plus years, and those subgroups contained roughly 150, 30 and 60 TCR-sequenced participants, respectively. Study-wide conclusions, independent of this receptor: Nearly half of unique spike-specific TCRs reportedly recognized epitopes outside regions mutated in the B.1.351 and B.1.1.7 variants. Conclusions about previously exposed vaccinees are limited because only six or seven AZD1222 recipients were SARS-CoV-2 seropositive at baseline. The 56-69-year group was small, and its depth increase did not reach significance, likely because of low power. Participants were mostly white British and included more females than males, and it was suggested by the authors that clonal diversity may have been underestimated. Spike-specific TCR breadth and depth rose significantly after two AZD1222 doses compared with day 0 and with MenACWY recipients. Because no samples from the day 14 peak response were available, repertoires could be characterized only after the peak T cell response. CD4 TCRs associated with the vaccine covered the entire spike protein, and the dominant responses were in regions 160-218 and 743-854.

The junction shows trimming of 1 base on V and 7 bases on J, plus 7 bases between the germline ends. CDR1 is given as SGHNT and CDR2 as YENEEA, both from the germline V gene. The CDR3 starts with the cysteine, ends with the phenylalanine, and has 12 residues. Of the read, only the CDR3 DNA is kept; its 36 bases are in frame from base 1. The time point label of this sample denotes: about 28 days (+/-7) after the second vaccine dose. This specimen's treatment or condition label, per the study, means: meningococcal conjugate vaccine given as trial control. Vaccinee samples were obtained from the UK trials COV001 and COV002, which included a single-blind randomized controlled phase 2/3 trial of AZD1222 (ChAdOx1 nCoV-19) in healthy adults. For TCRbeta chain sequencing, PBMC samples were collected from trial participants at day 0 and at day 28 after the second dose. The CDR3 regions of human TCRbeta chains were subjected to immunosequencing. In the original analysis: TCRs in the repertoires were matched against a reference library of SARS-CoV-2-specific TCRs that had been generated with the MIRA antigen-specificity platform. Breadth meant the fraction of unique TCRs that were SARS-CoV-2-associated, whereas depth meant the fraction of total T cells that were SARS-CoV-2-associated. Using the MIRA data, each spike-specific TCR was mapped to the spike region that the TCR reacts to and placed in a CD4 or CD8 class. Log10-transformed breadth and depth values were compared by one-way ANOVA with Sidak's multiple comparisons tests. TCRdb's version of the immuneACCESS table is confined to in-frame rearrangements and falls short of the full clone set. An unresolved V gene accounts for under half of the shortfall where checked; the remainder is of unknown origin. D and trimming come from the DNA, and the V and J calls and clone size come from that table. The sample table contains just under 150,000 clones; only one count was recorded for around 90% of them. The ten largest clones capture around 5% of the sample.

As regards this clone: The antigen it recognizes is unknown. Base-call qualities are not available, and no considerably larger clone is one nucleotide away.

The clonotype comes from an adult who received the MenACWY meningococcal vaccine as a control. The sample consisted of peripheral blood, taken 28 days after the second dose of the MenACWY control vaccine. The chain employs TRBV11-3 and TRBJ1-1, with a weak D call of TRBD1 (5 bases match). The CDR3 region: CASSLGGNEAFF. The DNA sequence is given as TGTGCCAGCAGCTTAGGGGGGAATGAAGCTTTCTTT.